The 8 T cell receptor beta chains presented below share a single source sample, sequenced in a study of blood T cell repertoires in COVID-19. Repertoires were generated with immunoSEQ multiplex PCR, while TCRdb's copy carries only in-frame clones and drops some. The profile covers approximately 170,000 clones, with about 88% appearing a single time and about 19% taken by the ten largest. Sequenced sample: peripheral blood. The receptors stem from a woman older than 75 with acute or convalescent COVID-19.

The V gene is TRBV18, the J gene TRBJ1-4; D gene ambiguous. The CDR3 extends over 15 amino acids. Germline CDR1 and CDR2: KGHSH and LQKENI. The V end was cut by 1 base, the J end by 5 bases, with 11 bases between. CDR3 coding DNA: TGTGCCAGCTCACCACAGGAGACCTCCAATGAAAAACTGTTTTTT. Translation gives CASSPQETSNEKLFF.

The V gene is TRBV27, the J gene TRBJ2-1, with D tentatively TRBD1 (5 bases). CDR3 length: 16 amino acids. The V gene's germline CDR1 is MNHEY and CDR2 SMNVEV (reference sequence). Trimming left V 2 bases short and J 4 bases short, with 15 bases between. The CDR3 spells CASSLEGAVRYNEQFF. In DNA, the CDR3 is TGTGCCAGCAGTTTAGAAGGGGCAGTAAGGTACAATGAGCAGTTCTTC.

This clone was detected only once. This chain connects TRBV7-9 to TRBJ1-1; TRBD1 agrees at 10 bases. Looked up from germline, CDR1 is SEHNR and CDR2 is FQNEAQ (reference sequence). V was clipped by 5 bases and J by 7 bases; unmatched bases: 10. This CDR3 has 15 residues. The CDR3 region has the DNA TGTGCCAGCAGCCCCTGGACAGGGGGGACGATTGAAGCTTTCTTT. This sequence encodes CASSPWTGGTIEAFF.

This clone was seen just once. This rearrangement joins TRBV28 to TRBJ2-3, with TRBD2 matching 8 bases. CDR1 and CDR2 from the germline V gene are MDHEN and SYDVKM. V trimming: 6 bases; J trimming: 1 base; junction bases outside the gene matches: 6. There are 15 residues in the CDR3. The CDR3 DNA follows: TGTGCCAGCAGAGAGAGCGGGAGCGGCACAGATACGCAGTATTTT. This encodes CASRESGSGTDTQYF.

This CDR3 is CASSIRTGAHYGYTF. The CDR3 region has the DNA TGTGCCAGCAGCATCCGGACAGGGGCGCACTATGGCTACACCTTC. The genes are TRBV9 and TRBJ1-2, with TRBD1 matching 9 bases. After removal of 4 bases from V and 3 bases from J, the junction contained 7 bases not matched to a gene. This CDR3 has 15 amino acids. Germline CDR1 and CDR2: SGDLS and YYNGEE.

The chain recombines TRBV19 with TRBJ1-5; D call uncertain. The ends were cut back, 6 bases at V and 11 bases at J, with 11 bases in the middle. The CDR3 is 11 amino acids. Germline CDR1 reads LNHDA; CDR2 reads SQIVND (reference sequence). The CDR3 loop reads CASRDLSAQHF. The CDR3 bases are TGTGCCAGTAGAGACTTGTCAGCCCAGCATTTT.

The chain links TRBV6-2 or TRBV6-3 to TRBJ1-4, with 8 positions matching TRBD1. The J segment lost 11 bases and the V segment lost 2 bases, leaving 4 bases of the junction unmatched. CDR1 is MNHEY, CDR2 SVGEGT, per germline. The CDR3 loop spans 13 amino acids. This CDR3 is CASSYKDREKLFF. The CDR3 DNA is TGTGCCAGCAGTTACAAGGACAGGGAGAAACTGTTTTTT.

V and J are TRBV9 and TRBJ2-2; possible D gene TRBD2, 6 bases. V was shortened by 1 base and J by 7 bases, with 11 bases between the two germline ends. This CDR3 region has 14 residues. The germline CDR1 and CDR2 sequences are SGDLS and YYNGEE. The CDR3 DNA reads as TGTGCCAGCAGCGTATCTGGGGGGAACGGGGAGCTGTTTTTT. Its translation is CASSVSGGNGELFF.